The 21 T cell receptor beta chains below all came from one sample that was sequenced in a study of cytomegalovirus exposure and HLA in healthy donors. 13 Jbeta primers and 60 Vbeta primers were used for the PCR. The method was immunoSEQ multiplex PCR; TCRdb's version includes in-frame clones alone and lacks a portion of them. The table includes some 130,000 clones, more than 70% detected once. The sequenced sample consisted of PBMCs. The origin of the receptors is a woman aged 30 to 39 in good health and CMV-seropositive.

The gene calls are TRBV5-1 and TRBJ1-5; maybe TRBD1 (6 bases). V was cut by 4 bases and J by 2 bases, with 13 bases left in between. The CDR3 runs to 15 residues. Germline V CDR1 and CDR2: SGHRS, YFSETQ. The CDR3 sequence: CASSISDSRNQPQHF. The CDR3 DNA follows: TGCGCCAGCAGCATTTCGGACAGTCGCAATCAGCCCCAGCATTTT.

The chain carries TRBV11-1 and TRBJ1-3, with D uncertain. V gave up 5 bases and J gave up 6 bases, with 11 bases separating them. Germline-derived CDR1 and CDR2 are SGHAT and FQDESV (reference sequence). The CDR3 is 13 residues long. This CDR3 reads CASSRQAQNTIYF. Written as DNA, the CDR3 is TGTGCCAGCAGCCGCCAGGCCCAAAACACCATATATTTT. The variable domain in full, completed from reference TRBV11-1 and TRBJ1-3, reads EAEVAQSPRYKITEKSQAVAFWCDPISGHATLYWYRQILGQGPELLVQFQDESVVDDSQLPKDRFSAERLKGVDSTLKIQPAELGDSAMYLCASSRQAQNTIYFGEGSWLTVV.

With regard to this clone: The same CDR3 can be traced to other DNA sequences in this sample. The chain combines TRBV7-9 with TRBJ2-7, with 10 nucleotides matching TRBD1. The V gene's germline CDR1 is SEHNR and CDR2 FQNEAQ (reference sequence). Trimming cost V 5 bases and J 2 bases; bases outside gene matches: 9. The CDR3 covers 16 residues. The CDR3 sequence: CASSPSGQGVPYEQYF. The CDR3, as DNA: TGTGCCAGCAGCCCCAGTGGACAGGGGGTTCCCTACGAGCAGTACTTC.

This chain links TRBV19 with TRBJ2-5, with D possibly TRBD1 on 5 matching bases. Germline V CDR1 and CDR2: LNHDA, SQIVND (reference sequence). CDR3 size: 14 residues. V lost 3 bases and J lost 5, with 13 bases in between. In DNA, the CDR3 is TGTGCCAGTAGTATTCACCGGCCAGGGGAGACCCAGTACTTC. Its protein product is CASSIHRPGETQYF.

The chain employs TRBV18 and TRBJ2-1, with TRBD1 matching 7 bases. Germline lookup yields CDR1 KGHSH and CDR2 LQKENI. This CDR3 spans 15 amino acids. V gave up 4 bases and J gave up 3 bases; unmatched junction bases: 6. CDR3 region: CASSRSGGSYNEQFF. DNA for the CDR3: TGTGCCAGCTCACGATCAGGGGGAAGCTACAATGAGCAGTTCTTC.

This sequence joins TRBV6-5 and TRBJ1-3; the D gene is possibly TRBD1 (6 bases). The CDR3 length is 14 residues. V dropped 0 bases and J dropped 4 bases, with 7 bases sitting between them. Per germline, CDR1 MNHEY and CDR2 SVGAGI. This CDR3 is CASSYSGTGNTIYF. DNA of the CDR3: TGTGCCAGCAGTTACTCTGGGACAGGAAACACCATATATTTT.

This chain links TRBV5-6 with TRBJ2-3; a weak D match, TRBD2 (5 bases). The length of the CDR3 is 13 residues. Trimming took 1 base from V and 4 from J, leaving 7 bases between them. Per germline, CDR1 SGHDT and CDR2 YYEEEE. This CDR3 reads CASSLNGADTQYF. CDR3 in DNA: TGTGCCAGCAGCTTGAACGGGGCAGATACGCAGTATTTT.

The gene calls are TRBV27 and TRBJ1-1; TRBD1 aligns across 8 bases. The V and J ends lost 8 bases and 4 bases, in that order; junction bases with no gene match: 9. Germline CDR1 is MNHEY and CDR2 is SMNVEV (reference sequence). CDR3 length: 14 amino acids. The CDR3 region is CASASDRGGTEAFF. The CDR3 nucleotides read TGTGCCAGCGCATCAGACAGGGGCGGCACTGAAGCTTTCTTT.

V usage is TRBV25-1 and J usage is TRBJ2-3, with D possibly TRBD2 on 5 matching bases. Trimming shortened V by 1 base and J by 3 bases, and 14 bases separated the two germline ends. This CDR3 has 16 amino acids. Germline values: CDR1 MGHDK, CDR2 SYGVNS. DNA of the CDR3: TGTGCCAGCAGTGAATTGAAGGGTGGGAGAACAGATACGCAGTATTTT. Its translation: CASSELKGGRTDTQYF.

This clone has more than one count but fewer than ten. The CDR3 region has the DNA TGTGCCAGCTCACCATACGCGGGAGCTCTCTCGGAAAACACCATATATTTT. Translated: CASSPYAGALSENTIYF. The rearrangement uses TRBV18 and TRBJ1-3; D unresolved. Germline-derived CDR1 and CDR2 are KGHSH and LQKENI. V gave up 2 bases and J gave up 6 bases, with 20 bases separating them. CDR3 length: 17 amino acids.

The CDR3 bases are TGTGCCATCAGTGAAGGGGGGGTGGAGGAGGGCTACGAGCAGTACTTC. Translating it yields CAISEGGVEEGYEQYF. The chain links TRBV10-3 to TRBJ2-7; a possible D gene is TRBD2 (7 bases). Germline V gene data show CDR1 as ENHRY and CDR2 as SYGVKD. With 3 bases removed from V and 3 bases from J, the gap between germline ends came to 18 bases. This CDR3 is 16 amino acids long.

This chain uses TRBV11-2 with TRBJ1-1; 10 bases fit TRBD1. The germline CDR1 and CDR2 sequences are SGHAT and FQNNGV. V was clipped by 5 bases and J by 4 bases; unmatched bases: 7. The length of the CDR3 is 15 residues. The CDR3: CASSARDRGGTEAFF. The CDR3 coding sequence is TGTGCCAGCAGCGCCCGGGACAGGGGCGGCACTGAAGCTTTCTTT.

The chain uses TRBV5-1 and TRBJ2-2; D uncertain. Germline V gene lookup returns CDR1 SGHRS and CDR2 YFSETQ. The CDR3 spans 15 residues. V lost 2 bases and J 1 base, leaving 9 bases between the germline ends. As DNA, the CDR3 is TGCGCCAGCAGCTTCTCCTCAGGGAACACCGGGGAGCTGTTTTTT. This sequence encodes CASSFSSGNTGELFF.

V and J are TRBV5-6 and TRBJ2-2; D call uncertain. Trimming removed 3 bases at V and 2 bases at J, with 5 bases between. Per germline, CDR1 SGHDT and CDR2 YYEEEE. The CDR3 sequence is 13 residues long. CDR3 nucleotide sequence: TGTGCCAGCAGCTCTTTTAACACCGGGGAGCTGTTTTTT. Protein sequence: CASSSFNTGELFF.

The CDR3, as DNA: TGTGCCAGCAGCGTAGAGAGTGCAGATACGCAGTATTTT. This codes for CASSVESADTQYF. The chain couples TRBV9 to TRBJ2-3; no firm D call. The CDR3 covers 13 residues. V lost 0 bases and J 4 bases, leaving 6 bases between the germline ends. CDR1 and CDR2 (germline): SGDLS, YYNGEE.

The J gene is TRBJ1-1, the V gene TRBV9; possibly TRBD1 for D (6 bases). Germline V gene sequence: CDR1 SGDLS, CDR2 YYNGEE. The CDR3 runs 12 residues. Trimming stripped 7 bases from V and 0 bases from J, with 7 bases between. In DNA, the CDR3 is TGTGCCAGCGGACAGCTGAACACTGAAGCTTTCTTT. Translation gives CASGQLNTEAFF.

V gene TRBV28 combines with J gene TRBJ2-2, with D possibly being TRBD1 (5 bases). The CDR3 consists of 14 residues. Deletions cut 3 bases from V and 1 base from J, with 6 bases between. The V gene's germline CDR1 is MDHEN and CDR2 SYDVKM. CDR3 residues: CASSFGQNTGELFF. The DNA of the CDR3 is TGTGCCAGCAGTTTTGGACAGAACACCGGGGAGCTGTTTTTT. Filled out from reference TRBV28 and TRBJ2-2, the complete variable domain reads DVKVTQSSRYLVKRTGEKVFLECVQDMDHENMFWYRQDPGLGLRLIYFSYDVKMKEKGDIPEGYSVSREKKERFSLILESASTNQTSMYLCASSFGQNTGELFFGEGSRLTVL.

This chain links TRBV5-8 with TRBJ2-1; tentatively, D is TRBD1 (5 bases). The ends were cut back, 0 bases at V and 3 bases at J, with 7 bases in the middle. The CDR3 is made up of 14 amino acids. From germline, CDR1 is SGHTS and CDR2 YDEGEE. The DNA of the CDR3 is TGTGCCAGCAGCTTGGATACAGGCTACAATGAGCAGTTCTTC. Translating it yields CASSLDTGYNEQFF.

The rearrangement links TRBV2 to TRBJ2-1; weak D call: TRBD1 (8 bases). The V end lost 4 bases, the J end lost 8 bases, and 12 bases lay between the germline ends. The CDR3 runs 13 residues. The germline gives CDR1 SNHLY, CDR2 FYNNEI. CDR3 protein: CASSGTGRDEQFF. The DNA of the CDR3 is TGTGCCAGCAGTGGGACAGGGAGGGATGAGCAGTTCTTC. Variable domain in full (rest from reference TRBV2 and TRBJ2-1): EPEVTQTPSHQVTQMGQEVILRCVPISNHLYFYWYRQILGQKVEFLVSFYNNEISEKSEIFDDQFSVERPDGSNFTLKIRSTKLEDSAMYFCASSGTGRDEQFFGPGTRLTVL.

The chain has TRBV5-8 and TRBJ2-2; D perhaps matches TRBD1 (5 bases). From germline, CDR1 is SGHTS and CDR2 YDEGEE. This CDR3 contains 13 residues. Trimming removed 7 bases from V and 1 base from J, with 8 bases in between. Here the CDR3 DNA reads TGTGCCAGCTCCCAGGGGAACACCGGGGAGCTGTTTTTT. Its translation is CASSQGNTGELFF. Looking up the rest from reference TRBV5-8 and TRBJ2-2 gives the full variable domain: EAGVTQSPTHLIKTRGQQATLRCSPISGHTSVYWYQQALGLGLQFLLWYDEGEERNRGNFPPRFSGRQFPNYSSELNVNALELEDSALYLCASSQGNTGELFFGEGSRLTVL.

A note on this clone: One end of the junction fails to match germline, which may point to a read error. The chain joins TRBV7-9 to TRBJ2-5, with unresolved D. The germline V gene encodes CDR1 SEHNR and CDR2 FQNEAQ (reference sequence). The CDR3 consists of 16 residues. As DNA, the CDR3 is TGTGCCAGCAGCTCCCCCAAGGATTTCTACACGGAGACCCAATACTTC. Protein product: CASSSPKDFYTETQYF.